The 31 T cell receptor beta chains in this list originate from one sample, sequenced in a study of Ad26.COV2.S vaccination and SARS-CoV-2 variants (dated by TCRdb to the early 2020s). Receptor libraries were prepared by the immunoSEQ multiplex PCR assay. The immuneACCESS repertoire file appears here via TCRdb, limited to in-frame rearrangements. These files lack a portion of the clones; in checked studies, under half of the deficit traces to unresolved V genes, and the cause of the others is not known. This sample gives 510,000 or so clones in total; approximately 90% of them show up just once. The ten largest clones take up roughly 12% of the sample. The treatment or condition label for this specimen denotes: 15 to 20 received Ad26.COV2.S at low or high dose, single or two shots; roughly five received placebo; per-sample allocation not given. Repertoires of vaccine and placebo recipients were sequenced from samples collected on day 63 after the first injection.

Source: peripheral blood, taken in a trial of Ad26.COV2.S vaccine versus placebo. These receptor sequences come from a person aged 18-65 years who received the Ad26.COV2.S COVID-19 vaccine or a placebo.

The rearrangement joins TRBV19 to TRBJ1-1; 7 nucleotides match TRBD1. Germline values: CDR1 LNHDA, CDR2 SQIVND (reference sequence). The CDR3 runs to 12 residues. With 11 bases clipped from V and 1 base from J, the junction kept 4 bases outside the gene matches. The CDR3 loop reads CASQGGNTEAFF. The DNA of the CDR3 is TGTGCCTCCCAGGGGGGGAACACTGAAGCTTTCTTT.

The chain uses TRBV19 and TRBJ2-3; 9 bases align to TRBD2. CDR1 is LNHDA, CDR2 SQIVND, per germline (reference sequence). V lost 3 bases and J lost 3; bases outside the gene matches: 4. The CDR3 loop spans 15 amino acids. CDR3 sequence: CASSIGSGRTDTQYF. The DNA for the CDR3 is TGTGCCAGTAGTATCGGTAGCGGGAGAACAGATACGCAGTATTTT.

The V gene is TRBV10-3, the J gene TRBJ2-7, with TRBD2 identical over 11 bases. Germline trimming cut 5 bases from V and 6 bases from J; bases unmatched to any gene: 12. The germline gives CDR1 ENHRY, CDR2 SYGVKD. CDR3 length equals 16 residues. CDR3 protein: CAISTLAGASRGEQYF. The CDR3 DNA sequence: TGTGCCATCAGTACACTAGCGGGGGCGAGCCGTGGCGAGCAGTACTTC.

This clone has a single count. The rearrangement joins TRBV28 to TRBJ2-5; 9 nucleotides agree with TRBD1. Germline lookup yields CDR1 MDHEN and CDR2 SYDVKM. CDR3 length: 14 residues. Trimming at V came to 5 bases and at J to 4 bases, leaving 5 bases not matched to a gene. The CDR3 sequence is CASSPPDRGETQYF. The CDR3 DNA reads TGTGCCAGCAGTCCGCCGGACAGGGGAGAGACCCAGTACTTC.

This clone appeared many times. V and J are TRBV28 and TRBJ1-2; D is possibly TRBD1 (6 bases). The V gene's germline CDR1 is MDHEN and CDR2 SYDVKM. This CDR3 spans 16 amino acids. V lost 5 bases, J lost 2 bases, and 18 bases lay in between. The CDR3 region has the DNA TGTGCCAGCAGTCCTCCCCGGGGGCTTCAAAACTATGGCTACACCTTC. Protein sequence: CASSPPRGLQNYGYTF.

On this clone: Mismatch with germline at one junction end may stem from a read error. CDR3: CSVVGDQGCIF. The CDR3, as DNA: TGCAGCGTTGTCGGGGACCAGGGGTGCATTTTT. V gene TRBV29-1 combines with J gene TRBJ1-5; maybe TRBD1 (6 bases). This CDR3 region has 11 residues. Germline-derived CDR1 and CDR2 are SQVTM and ANQGSEA.

This chain links TRBV14 with TRBJ2-1, with TRBD2 matching over 8 bases. Germline values: CDR1 SGHDN, CDR2 FVKESK. The CDR3 runs 16 residues. V gave up 0 bases and J gave up 5 bases; unmatched junction bases: 6. The CDR3 protein is CASSQEVLAGNNEQFF. The CDR3, as DNA: TGTGCCAGCAGCCAAGAGGTATTAGCGGGAAACAATGAGCAGTTCTTC.

V gene TRBV29-1 combines with J gene TRBJ1-1, with TRBD1 identical over 10 bases. V trimming: 6 bases; J trimming: 0 bases; junction bases outside the gene matches: 4. The CDR3 has 14 residues. CDR1 and CDR2 from the germline V gene are SQVTM and ANQGSEA. The CDR3 loop is CSVPTGGLNTEAFF. In DNA, the CDR3 is TGCAGCGTCCCGACAGGGGGCCTGAACACTGAAGCTTTCTTT.

CDR3 coding DNA: TGTGCCAGCAGCCCAAGTTATGGGGAGGGAGCGTTCAATCAGCCCCAGCATTTT. It is translated as CASSPSYGEGAFNQPQHF. The J gene is TRBJ1-5, the V gene TRBV16; D is undetermined. The V gene lost 4 bases and the J gene lost 3 bases, with 22 bases spanning the gap. The CDR3 runs to 18 residues. CDR1 is KGHSY, CDR2 FQNENV, per germline.

The V gene is TRBV9, the J gene TRBJ1-4; D unresolved. Between the trimmed V and J ends, which lost 4 bases and 5 bases, there was a span of 15 bases. The CDR3 sequence is 15 residues long. Germline assignment: CDR1 SGDLS and CDR2 YYNGEE. The CDR3 nucleotides read TGTGCCAGCAGCCCCCTCCCGGTTGCGAATGAAAAACTGTTTTTT. The encoded protein is CASSPLPVANEKLFF. The entire variable domain, with the rest obtained from reference TRBV9 and TRBJ1-4, is as follows: DSGVTQTPKHLITATGQRVTLRCSPRSGDLSVYWYQQSLDQGLQFLIQYYNGEERAKGNILERFSAQQFPDLHSELNLSSLELGDSALYFCASSPLPVANEKLFFGSGTQLSVL.

The rearrangement joins TRBV19 to TRBJ2-7, with D perhaps matching TRBD2 (6 bases). The CDR3 contains 15 residues. Trimming shortened V by 4 bases and J by 4 bases, and 17 bases separated the two germline ends. Looked up from germline, CDR1 is LNHDA and CDR2 is SQIVND (reference sequence). For the CDR3, the DNA is TGTGCCAGTAGTACCGCCGGGACTTCCCTGTACGAGCAGTACTTC. This translates into CASSTAGTSLYEQYF.

CDR3 bases: TGTGCCAGCAGCCCCGGCGGGATGGGGGACACTGAAGCTTTCTTT. Its translation: CASSPGGMGDTEAFF. The J gene is TRBJ1-1, the V gene TRBV5-4, with D maybe TRBD1 (5 bases). Germline V CDR1 and CDR2: SGHNT, YYREEE (reference sequence). Deletions cut 4 bases from V and 3 bases from J, with 16 bases between. The CDR3 totals 15 residues.

The rearrangement uses TRBV5-4 and TRBJ2-7; no definite D call. Germline CDR1 and CDR2: SGHNT and YYREEE (reference sequence). The CDR3 is 13 amino acids. Trimming took 4 bases from V and 2 from J, leaving 10 bases between them. Written as DNA, the CDR3 is TGTGCCAGCAGCCAGGACCAGACCTACGAGCAGTACTTC. It is translated as CASSQDQTYEQYF.

This clone was detected only a few times. The rearrangement joins TRBV5-4 to TRBJ1-3; D unclear. V was pared by 1 base and J by 4 bases, with 6 bases between. Germline assignment: CDR1 SGHNT and CDR2 YYREEE (reference sequence). This CDR3 is built from 13 residues. CDR3 in DNA: TGTGCCAGCAGCTTGCTCCGGGGAAACACCATATATTTT. Amino acid sequence: CASSLLRGNTIYF.

The chain recombines TRBV12-5 with TRBJ2-1; D might be TRBD1 (5 bases). The germline V gene has CDR1 LGHNT and CDR2 FRNRAP. Trimming took off 1 base at V and 8 bases at J, with 9 bases between the two ends. This CDR3 spans 13 amino acids. The CDR3 nucleotides read TGTGCTAGTGGTTTGGACCTCAGGGATGAGCAGTTCTTC. Its translation: CASGLDLRDEQFF.

The CDR3 region has the DNA TGTGCCAGCAGTGACTGGACAGGGATATTGAACACTGAAGCTTTCTTT. Its translation: CASSDWTGILNTEAFF. The genes are TRBV2 and TRBJ1-1; 8 nucleotides line up with TRBD1. Germline CDR1 reads SNHLY; CDR2 reads FYNNEI. The CDR3 spans 16 residues. J gave up 0 bases and V 3 bases, and 6 bases lay outside the gene matches.

The V gene is TRBV14, the J gene TRBJ2-5; 7 nucleotides line up with TRBD1. The CDR3 extends over 15 amino acids. The V segment lost 4 bases and the J segment 7 bases; nucleotides outside the gene matches: 12. CDR1 and CDR2 (germline): SGHDN, FVKESK. For the CDR3, the DNA is TGTGCCAGCAGCCGCCGGACAGGAGCTTCGACGACCCAGTACTTC. This codes for CASSRRTGASTTQYF.

The gene calls are TRBV15 and TRBJ1-1; D gene uncertain. This CDR3 spans 13 amino acids. V dropped 6 bases and J dropped 0 bases, with 8 bases sitting between them. Looked up from germline, CDR1 is LNHNV and CDR2 is YYDKDF (reference sequence). The CDR3 here is CATRADMNTEAFF. In DNA, the CDR3 is TGTGCCACCAGGGCCGACATGAACACTGAAGCTTTCTTT.

The rearrangement uses TRBV30 and TRBJ2-4; D tentatively reads TRBD1 or TRBD2 (6 bases each). This CDR3 region has 15 residues. CDR1 GTSNPN and CDR2 SVGIG come from the germline V gene (reference sequence). With 3 bases removed from V and 7 bases from J, the gap between germline ends came to 19 bases. As DNA, the CDR3 is TGTGCCTGGAGCCAAACCTCGGGGGCGTGGAACATTCAGTACTTC. It codes for CAWSQTSGAWNIQYF.

The chain couples TRBV11-2 to TRBJ2-3, with 9 positions matching TRBD2. This CDR3 region has 15 residues. Germline V CDR1 and CDR2: SGHAT, FQNNGV. After removal of 5 bases from V and 1 base from J, the junction contained 4 bases not matched to a gene. The CDR3, as DNA: TGTGCCAGCAGCCCCCGACTAGCGGGCACAGATACGCAGTATTTT. Amino acids: CASSPRLAGTDTQYF.

The rearrangement joins TRBV2 to TRBJ1-1; D ambiguous. Trimming cost V 1 base and J 4 bases, with 4 bases left between them. The germline V gene encodes CDR1 SNHLY and CDR2 FYNNEI. CDR3 size: 12 residues. The CDR3 loop reads CASSEEVTEAFF. CDR3 sequence (DNA): TGTGCCAGCAGTGAAGAGGTCACTGAAGCTTTCTTT.

The chain couples TRBV5-6 to TRBJ2-7; a weak D match, TRBD2 (6 bases). Looked up from germline, CDR1 is SGHDT and CDR2 is YYEEEE. V lost 4 bases to trimming and J lost 0 bases, with 17 bases between them. The CDR3 length is 16 residues. CDR3 sequence: CASSRRWTKSSYEQYF. CDR3 nucleotides: TGTGCCAGCAGCCGAAGGTGGACTAAAAGCTCCTACGAGCAGTACTTC.

The chain links TRBV28 to TRBJ2-1, with D uncertain. The germline V gene has CDR1 MDHEN and CDR2 SYDVKM. The CDR3 consists of 16 residues. V gave up 2 bases and J gave up 0 bases, with 11 bases separating them. The CDR3 DNA reads TGTGCCAGCAGTTTAGGTGGGCGGAGCTCCTACAATGAGCAGTTCTTC. Translated, it gives CASSLGGRSSYNEQFF.

V is TRBV6-5 and J is TRBJ2-4, with D tentatively TRBD1 (6 bases). Germline values: CDR1 MNHEY, CDR2 SVGAGI. V was cut by 8 bases and J by 6 bases, with 17 bases left in between. The CDR3 is 14 amino acids. DNA for the CDR3: TGTGCCAGCTATTCCTCAGGGGCAGGAAACATTCAGTACTTC. Translation: CASYSSGAGNIQYF.

V usage is TRBV28 and J usage is TRBJ1-2; 12 bases line up with TRBD1. CDR1 is MDHEN, CDR2 SYDVKM, per germline. V dropped 8 bases and J dropped 4; count of bases not matched to a gene: 11. CDR3 size: 16 residues. DNA of the CDR3: TGTGCCAGCGGCCGGGACAGGGGGCTTTTGAGCTATGGCTACACCTTC. Translating gives CASGRDRGLLSYGYTF.

V is TRBV29-1 and J is TRBJ2-1; TRBD2 agrees at 9 bases. The trim removed 5 bases at V and 4 bases at J, leaving 6 bases unmatched. The CDR3 spans 14 residues. CDR1 and CDR2 from the germline V gene are SQVTM and ANQGSEA. CDR3: CSVQGLAWYNEQFF. CDR3 DNA: TGCAGCGTTCAAGGACTAGCGTGGTACAATGAGCAGTTCTTC.

The chain employs TRBV5-4 and TRBJ1-2; TRBD1 matches at 7 bases. The CDR3 contains 17 residues. V lost 0 bases and J lost 3; bases outside the gene matches: 11. The V gene's germline CDR1 is SGHNT and CDR2 YYREEE (reference sequence). The CDR3 region is CASSLGSGVRGYYGYTF. The DNA of the CDR3 is TGTGCCAGCAGCTTGGGGTCGGGTGTCAGGGGGTACTATGGCTACACCTTC.

This clone showed up just once. CDR3 DNA sequence: TGTGCCAGCAGCTTAGGGCGTGTGGCAGATACGCAGTATTTT. It encodes CASSLGRVADTQYF. The V call is TRBV11-2, the J call TRBJ2-3; D gene ambiguous. Germline V gene sequence: CDR1 SGHAT, CDR2 FQNNGV. V was shortened by 1 base and J by 4 bases, with 9 bases between the two germline ends. This CDR3 region has 14 residues.

The rearrangement links TRBV27 to TRBJ1-5, with D possibly matching TRBD1 (5 bases). CDR1 is MNHEY and CDR2 is SMNVEV in the germline V gene (reference sequence). The CDR3 sequence is 15 residues long. The V end was cut by 2 bases, the J end by 7 bases, with 15 bases between. As DNA, the CDR3 is TGTGCCAGCAGTTTAGTGACGGGGAGGGACCAGCCCCAGCATTTT. This encodes CASSLVTGRDQPQHF.

The chain employs TRBV25-1 and TRBJ2-4, with TRBD2 matching 7 bases. J gave up 6 bases and V 2 bases, and 7 bases lay outside the gene matches. The germline V gene has CDR1 MGHDK and CDR2 SYGVNS. The CDR3 consists of 15 residues. This CDR3 is CASSEPAGWGNIQYF. CDR3 coding DNA: TGTGCCAGCAGTGAACCAGCGGGATGGGGAAACATTCAGTACTTC. The full variable domain, its missing parts supplied by reference TRBV25-1 and TRBJ2-4, is EADIYQTPRYLVIGTGKKITLECSQTMGHDKMYWYQQDPGMELHLIHYSYGVNSTEKGDLSSESTVSRIRTEHFPLTLESARPSHTSQYLCASSEPAGWGNIQYFGAGTRLSVL.

The J gene is TRBJ2-1, the V gene TRBV15; D is perhaps TRBD1 (6 bases). V gave up 3 bases and J gave up 7 bases, with 7 bases separating them. This CDR3 has 12 residues. CDR1 is LNHNV, CDR2 YYDKDF, per germline (reference sequence). The CDR3 loop reads CATSRQGNEQFF. The CDR3 DNA follows: TGTGCCACCAGCAGGCAGGGGAATGAGCAGTTCTTC.